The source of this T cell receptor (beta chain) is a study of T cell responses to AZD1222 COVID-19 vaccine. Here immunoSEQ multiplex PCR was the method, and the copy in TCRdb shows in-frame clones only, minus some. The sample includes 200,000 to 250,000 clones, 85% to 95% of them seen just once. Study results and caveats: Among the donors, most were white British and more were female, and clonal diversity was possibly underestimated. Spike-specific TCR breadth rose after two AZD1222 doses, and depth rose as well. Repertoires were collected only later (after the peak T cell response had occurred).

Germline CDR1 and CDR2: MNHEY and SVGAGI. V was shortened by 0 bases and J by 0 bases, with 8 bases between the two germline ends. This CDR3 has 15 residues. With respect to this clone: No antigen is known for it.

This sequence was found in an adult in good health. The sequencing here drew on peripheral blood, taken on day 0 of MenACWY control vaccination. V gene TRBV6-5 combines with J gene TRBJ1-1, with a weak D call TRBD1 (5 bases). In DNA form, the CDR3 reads TGTGCCAGCAGTTACTCTGACAGACTGAACACTGAAGCTTTCTTT. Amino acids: CASSYSDRLNTEAFF.